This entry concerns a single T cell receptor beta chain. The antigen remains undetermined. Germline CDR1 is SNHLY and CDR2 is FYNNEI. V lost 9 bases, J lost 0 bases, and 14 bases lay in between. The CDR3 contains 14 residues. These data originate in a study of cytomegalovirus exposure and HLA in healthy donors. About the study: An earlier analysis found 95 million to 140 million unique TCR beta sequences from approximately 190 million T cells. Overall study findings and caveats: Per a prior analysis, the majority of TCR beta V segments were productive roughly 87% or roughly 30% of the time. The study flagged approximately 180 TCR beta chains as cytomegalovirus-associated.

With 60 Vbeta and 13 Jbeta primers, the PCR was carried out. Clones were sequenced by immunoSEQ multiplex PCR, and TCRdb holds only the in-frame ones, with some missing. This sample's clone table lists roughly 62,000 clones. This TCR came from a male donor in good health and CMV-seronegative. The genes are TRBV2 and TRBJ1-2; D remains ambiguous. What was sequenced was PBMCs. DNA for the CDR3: TGTGCCAGAGACCGGGAAGAACCTAACTATGGCTACACCTTC. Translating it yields CARDREEPNYGYTF.